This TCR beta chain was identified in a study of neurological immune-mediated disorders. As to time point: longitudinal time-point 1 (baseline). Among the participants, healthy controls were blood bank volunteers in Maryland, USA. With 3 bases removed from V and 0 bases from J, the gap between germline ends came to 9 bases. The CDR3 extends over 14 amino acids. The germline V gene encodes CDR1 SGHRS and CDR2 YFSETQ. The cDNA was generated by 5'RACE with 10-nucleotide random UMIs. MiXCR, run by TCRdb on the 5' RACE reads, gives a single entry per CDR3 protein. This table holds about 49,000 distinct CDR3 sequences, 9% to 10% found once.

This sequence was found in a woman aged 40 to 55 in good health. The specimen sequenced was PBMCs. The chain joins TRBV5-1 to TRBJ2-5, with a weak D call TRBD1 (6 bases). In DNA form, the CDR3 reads TGCGCCAGCAGCTCCGGGACATACCAAGAGACCCAGTACTTC. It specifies CASSSGTYQETQYF.